This TCR beta chain derives from a study of blood T cell repertoires in COVID-19. CDR1 is GTSNPN and CDR2 is SVGIG in the germline V gene (reference sequence). This CDR3 is 13 amino acids long. TCRdb's table, derived via immunoSEQ multiplex PCR, lists solely in-frame clones and lacks some. The sample includes 150,000 to 200,000 clones, around nine tenths of them seen just once. The study recruited people aged 18 to 89 years across approximately 24 US areas. Resolution of symptoms, clearance, or two negative PCRs was present in recovered Cohort 3 donors. This receptor was taken from a woman aged 18 to 35 who had recovered from COVID-19. Material: PBMCs or T cells enriched from blood (not recorded which). The chain couples TRBV30 to TRBJ2-7, with TRBD2 as a possible D gene (6 bases). CDR3 sequence (DNA): TGTGCAGCCGACCCCGGCGGGGCTCTCGAGCAGTACTTC. Translating it yields CAADPGGALEQYF.